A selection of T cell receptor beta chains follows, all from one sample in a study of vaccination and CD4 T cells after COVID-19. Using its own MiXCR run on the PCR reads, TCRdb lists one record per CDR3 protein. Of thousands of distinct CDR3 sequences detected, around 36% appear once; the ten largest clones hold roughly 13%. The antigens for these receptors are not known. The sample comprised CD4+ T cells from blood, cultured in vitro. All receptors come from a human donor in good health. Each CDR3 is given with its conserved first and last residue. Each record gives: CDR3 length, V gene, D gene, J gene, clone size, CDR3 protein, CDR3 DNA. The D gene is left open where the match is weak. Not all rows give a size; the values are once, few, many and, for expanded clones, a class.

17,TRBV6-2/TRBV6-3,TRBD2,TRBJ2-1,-,CASSYGLAGLPYNEQFF,TGTGCCAGCAGTTACGGCCTAGCGGGGTTACCCTACAATGAGCAGTTCTTC
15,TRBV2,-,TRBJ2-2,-,CASRSTPAPSGELFF,TGTGCCAGCAGATCCACCCCTGCCCCGTCCGGGGAGCTGTTTTTT
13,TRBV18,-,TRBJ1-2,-,CASSPQGRTLDTF,TGTGCCAGCTCACCACAGGGACGGACTCTCGACACCTTC
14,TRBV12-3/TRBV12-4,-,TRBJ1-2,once,CASSAGDSSVRYTF,TGTGCCAGCAGCGCCGGGGATTCCTCAGTCCGCTACACCTTC
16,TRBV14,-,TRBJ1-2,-,CASAGKRTASNYGYTF,TGTGCCAGCGCAGGGAAGAGGACAGCTTCTAACTATGGCTACACCTTC
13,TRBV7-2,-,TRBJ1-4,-,CASSLGIREKLFF,TGTGCCAGCAGCTTAGGCATACGTGAAAAACTGTTTTTT
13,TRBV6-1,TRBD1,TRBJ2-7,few,CASSHTGDYEQYF,TGTGCCAGCAGCCATACAGGGGACTACGAGCAGTACTTC
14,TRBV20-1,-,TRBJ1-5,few,CSARVLGGNQPQHF,TGCAGTGCTAGAGTTCTTGGGGGCAATCAGCCCCAGCATTTT
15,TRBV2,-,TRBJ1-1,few,CASSEYRQPSTEAFF,TGTGCCAGCAGTGAATATCGACAGCCCTCCACTGAAGCTTTCTTT
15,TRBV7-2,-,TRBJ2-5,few,CASSLEARRQETQYF,TGTGCCAGCAGCTTAGAGGCCAGACGCCAAGAGACCCAGTACTTC
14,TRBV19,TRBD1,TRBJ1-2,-,CASSSRGQDYGYTF,TGTGCCAGTAGTTCACGCGGACAGGACTATGGCTACACCTTC
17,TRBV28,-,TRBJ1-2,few,CASSLFVNREDFKGYTF,TGTGCCAGCAGTTTATTCGTTAACAGGGAAGATTTTAAGGGCTACACCTTC
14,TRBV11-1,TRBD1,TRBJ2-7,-,CASSKGQGTYEQYF,TGTGCCAGCAGCAAGGGACAGGGAACCTACGAGCAGTACTTC
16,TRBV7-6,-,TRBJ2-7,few,CASSSMGGRPGDEQYF,TGTGCCAGCAGCTCCATGGGGGGCCGACCCGGGGACGAGCAGTACTTC
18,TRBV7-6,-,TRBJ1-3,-,CASSLSPIPGAYGNTIYF,TGTGCCAGCAGCTTATCCCCAATTCCAGGGGCATATGGAAACACCATATATTTT
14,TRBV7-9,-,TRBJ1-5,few,CASSSMDSNQPQHF,TGTGCCAGCAGCTCTATGGATAGCAATCAGCCCCAGCATTTT
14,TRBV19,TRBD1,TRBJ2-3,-,CASRRDRAADTQYF,TGTGCCAGTAGGAGGGACAGGGCCGCGGATACGCAGTATTTT
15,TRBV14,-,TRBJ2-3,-,CASSQAEGRADTQYF,TGTGCCAGCAGCCAAGCCGAGGGGCGGGCAGATACGCAGTATTTT
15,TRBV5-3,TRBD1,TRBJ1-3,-,CARSKRQGSGNTIYF,TGTGCCAGAAGCAAAAGACAGGGCTCTGGAAACACCATATATTTT
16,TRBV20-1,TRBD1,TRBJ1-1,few,CATAKQGPTLNTEAFF,TGCGCGACCGCTAAACAGGGGCCAACTTTGAACACTGAAGCTTTCTTT
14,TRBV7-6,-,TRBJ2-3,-,CASSSRRVADTQYF,TGTGCCAGCAGCTCCCGACGTGTGGCAGATACGCAGTATTTT
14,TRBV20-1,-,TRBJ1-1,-,CSARDIGENTEAFF,TGCAGTGCTAGAGATATCGGAGAGAACACTGAAGCTTTCTTT
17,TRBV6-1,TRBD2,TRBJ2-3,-,CASIILAGVLTADTQYF,TGTGCCAGCATTATACTAGCGGGGGTCTTAACCGCAGATACGCAGTATTTT
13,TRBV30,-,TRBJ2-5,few,CAWTRGRQETQYF,TGTGCCTGGACGAGGGGTCGGCAAGAGACCCAGTACTTC
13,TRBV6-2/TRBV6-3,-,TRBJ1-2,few,CASRGGHNYGYTF,TGTGCCAGCAGGGGCGGCCATAACTATGGCTACACCTTC
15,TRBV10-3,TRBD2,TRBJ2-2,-,CAISVSGRGTGELFF,TGTGCCATCAGTGTAAGCGGGAGGGGCACCGGGGAGCTGTTTTTT
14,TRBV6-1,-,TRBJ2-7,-,CASSSQGIRYEQYF,TGTGCCAGCAGCTCACAGGGAATTCGGTACGAGCAGTACTTC
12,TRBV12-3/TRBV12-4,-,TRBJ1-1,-,CASSPVNTEAFF,TGTGCCAGCAGCCCTGTGAACACTGAAGCTTTCTTT